The 14 T cell receptor beta chains in this list originate from one sample, sequenced in a study of siplizumab effects on memory and regulatory T cells. The protocol was immunoSEQ multiplex PCR, while the TCRdb copy is restricted to in-frame clones and leaves out a portion. This table has about 26,000 clones, approximately 82% appearing once. Sequenced: memory CD4+ T cells sorted from blood. The receptors stem from a human donor in good health.

The genes are TRBV2 and TRBJ2-6, with unresolved D. Trimming took off 5 bases at V and 4 bases at J, with 3 bases between the two ends. The germline gives CDR1 SNHLY, CDR2 FYNNEI. The CDR3 has 12 amino acids. The CDR3 sequence: CASSTGANVLTF. As DNA, the CDR3 is TGTGCCAGCAGTACCGGGGCCAACGTCCTGACTTTC.

The chain carries TRBV11-2 and TRBJ2-7, with TRBD2 matching over 7 bases. Germline lookup yields CDR1 SGHAT and CDR2 FQNNGV. V shed 6 bases, J shed 3 bases, and the junction held 5 bases outside the gene matches. The CDR3 length is 13 residues. CDR3 DNA: TGTGCCAGCAGGGTGCGGGAGAGCTACGAGCAGTACTTC. Encoded protein: CASRVRESYEQYF.

The chain carries TRBV7-2 and TRBJ2-1; 9 positions match TRBD2. The CDR3 runs to 16 residues. V shed 0 bases, J shed 7 bases, and the junction held 7 bases outside the gene matches. Germline CDR1 SGHTA, CDR2 FQGNSA. Here the CDR3 DNA reads TGTGCCAGCAGCTTAGCGAGCTGGGCGGGAGGGAATGAGCAGTTCTTC. It yields the protein CASSLASWAGGNEQFF.

The chain has TRBV28 and TRBJ1-1; a weak D match, TRBD1 (6 bases). CDR1 is MDHEN, CDR2 SYDVKM, per germline. The CDR3 consists of 11 residues. V lost 7 bases and J lost 11, with 14 bases in between. CDR3 region: CASTQGQDAFF. For the CDR3, the DNA is TGTGCCAGCACCCAGGGGCAGGACGCTTTCTTT. The variable domain in full, with the rest retrieved from reference TRBV28 and TRBJ1-1, is DVKVTQSSRYLVKRTGEKVFLECVQDMDHENMFWYRQDPGLGLRLIYFSYDVKMKEKGDIPEGYSVSREKKERFSLILESASTNQTSMYLCASTQGQDAFFGQGTRLTVV.

J is TRBJ2-5 and V is TRBV12-5; 9 bases fit TRBD1. Unmatched junction bases numbered 10, after V lost 7 bases and J lost 4 bases. The CDR3 sequence is 15 residues long. Germline-derived CDR1 and CDR2 are LGHNT and FRNRAP. The CDR3 region is CASDSPQGAGETQYF. Here the CDR3 DNA reads TGTGCTAGTGACTCTCCACAGGGGGCCGGAGAGACCCAGTACTTC.

The chain couples TRBV6-6 to TRBJ2-5; D might be TRBD1 (5 bases). The germline gives CDR1 MNHNY, CDR2 SVGAGI (reference sequence). There are 13 residues in the CDR3. V was cut by 5 bases and J by 1 base, with 8 bases left in between. CDR3 coding DNA: TGTGCCAGCAGTACCAGGGTCCAAGAGACCCAGTACTTC. Protein: CASSTRVQETQYF.

The chain recombines TRBV10-2 with TRBJ2-1; TRBD2 matches 8 bases. J gave up 8 bases and V 6 bases, and 12 bases lay outside the gene matches. Germline CDR1 is WSHSY and CDR2 is SAAADI. The CDR3 covers 15 residues. The CDR3 loop is CASSRGAGDLYEQFF. CDR3 nucleotide sequence: TGCGCCAGCAGCCGGGGAGCGGGAGATTTGTATGAGCAGTTCTTC.

In this sample, this clone turned up once. This sequence joins TRBV6-1 and TRBJ2-4, with a tentative D call TRBD1 (6 bases). V dropped 3 bases and J dropped 1 base, with 13 bases sitting between them. Germline CDR1 reads MNHNS; CDR2 reads SASEGT. CDR3 size: 16 residues. The CDR3 DNA reads as TGTGCCAGCAGTGACCCAGGGGCATGGGCCAAAAACATTCAGTACTTC. Translated: CASSDPGAWAKNIQYF.

This clone was seen only once. This chain uses TRBV19 with TRBJ2-4; D is perhaps TRBD2 (5 bases). This CDR3 region has 14 residues. Per germline, CDR1 LNHDA and CDR2 SQIVND (reference sequence). The ends were cut back, 6 bases at V and 5 bases at J, with 14 bases in the middle. CDR3 in DNA: TGTGCCAGTAGCCGGGGATCCGAGGAAAACATTCAGTACTTC. Translating gives CASSRGSEENIQYF.

J is TRBJ1-5 and V is TRBV6-1; unclear D gene. CDR1 is MNHNS and CDR2 is SASEGT in the germline V gene. Trimming stripped 2 bases from V and 6 bases from J, with 17 bases between. The CDR3 is made up of 16 amino acids. The CDR3 sequence is CASSELAQIARQPQHF. The CDR3 DNA is TGTGCCAGCAGTGAATTGGCCCAGATAGCGCGTCAGCCCCAGCATTTT.

The gene calls are TRBV5-1 and TRBJ1-6; D is perhaps TRBD1 (5 bases). V lost 4 bases, J lost 6 bases, and 14 bases lay in between. From germline, CDR1 is SGHRS and CDR2 YFSETQ. The CDR3 runs to 15 residues. DNA for the CDR3: TGCGCCAGCAGCCTGGCCGGGACGGGTAATTCACCCCTCCACTTT. This encodes CASSLAGTGNSPLHF. The whole variable domain, filled in from reference TRBV5-1 and TRBJ1-6, reads KAGVTQTPRYLIKTRGQQVTLSCSPISGHRSVSWYQQTPGQGLQFLFEYFSETQRNKGNFPGRFSGRQFSNSRSEMNVSTLELGDSALYLCASSLAGTGNSPLHFGNGTRLTVT.

The V call is TRBV5-1, the J call TRBJ1-5; D is unresolved. The CDR3 contains 15 residues. Trimming took 2 bases from V and 6 from J, leaving 15 bases between them. From germline, CDR1 is SGHRS and CDR2 YFSETQ. CDR3 in amino acids: CASSLSGGVGQPQHF. CDR3 sequence (DNA): TGCGCCAGCAGCTTATCAGGTGGAGTTGGTCAGCCCCAGCATTTT.

J is TRBJ2-2 and V is TRBV11-3, with D hard to call. The V end lost 5 bases, the J end lost 1 base, and 11 bases lay between the germline ends. Germline V lookup: CDR1 SGHNT, CDR2 YENEEA. The CDR3 loop spans 15 amino acids. CDR3 amino acids: CASSTRALNTGELFF. DNA of the CDR3: TGTGCCAGCAGCACCCGGGCCTTGAACACCGGGGAGCTGTTTTTT.

The chain recombines TRBV6-1 with TRBJ1-1; D might be TRBD1 (5 bases). CDR3 length equals 15 residues. Germline CDR1 is MNHNS and CDR2 is SASEGT. Between the trimmed V and J ends, which lost 5 bases and 0 bases, there was a span of 13 bases. The CDR3 here is CASSPGGGMNTEAFF. The DNA for the CDR3 is TGTGCCAGCAGTCCGGGGGGAGGAATGAACACTGAAGCTTTCTTT.